One and the same sample provided the 13 T cell receptor beta chains below, sequenced in a study of blood T cell repertoires in COVID-19. Libraries were prepared by immunoSEQ multiplex PCR; TCRdb keeps only in-frame clonotypes and omits some of them. Here the sample spans about 42,000 clones, 77% being singletons. The sample comprised peripheral blood. The source of these receptors is a woman between 65 and 79 years old with acute or convalescent COVID-19.

This rearrangement joins TRBV4-3 to TRBJ1-4; D is possibly TRBD1 (6 bases). V shed 6 bases and J shed 6 bases, with 17 bases lying between them. Germline values: CDR1 LGHNA, CDR2 YSLEER. There are 15 residues in the CDR3. The CDR3 loop is CASSRRGARDEKLFF. The CDR3 DNA sequence: TGCGCCAGCAGTCGTCGGGGGGCGAGGGATGAAAAACTGTTTTTT.

The chain links TRBV11-2 to TRBJ1-2, with D tentatively TRBD1 (5 bases). The ends were cut back, 7 bases at V and 4 bases at J, with 19 bases in the middle. The CDR3 has 15 amino acids. The V gene's germline CDR1 is SGHAT and CDR2 FQNNGV. CDR3 nucleotides: TGTGCCAGCACCTTCATAAGAGACAGCCGCTATGGCTACACCTTC. This translates into CASTFIRDSRYGYTF.

The J gene is TRBJ2-3, the V gene TRBV7-9, with TRBD2 identical over 8 bases. The CDR3 length is 14 residues. With 11 bases clipped from V and 0 bases from J, the junction kept 7 bases outside the gene matches. The germline V gene encodes CDR1 SEHNR and CDR2 FQNEAQ (reference sequence). DNA of the CDR3: TGTGCCTCCCAAGCGGGAGTCAGCACAGATACGCAGTATTTT. Translating it yields CASQAGVSTDTQYF.

The chain joins TRBV9 to TRBJ1-1; D perhaps matches TRBD1 (5 bases). CDR1 is SGDLS, CDR2 YYNGEE, per germline. The CDR3 consists of 13 residues. Trimming removed 4 bases at V and 8 bases at J, with 15 bases between. CDR3 in amino acids: CASSPRRDYEAFF. CDR3 bases: TGTGCCAGCAGCCCGCGCCGGGACTACGAAGCTTTCTTT.

The V and J genes are TRBV28 and TRBJ2-3; 8 bases agree with TRBD2. Trimming took 1 base from V and 8 from J; bases not matched to a gene: 5. The CDR3 extends over 14 amino acids. Germline V CDR1 and CDR2: MDHEN, SYDVKM. The chain's CDR3 is CASSLYGGGRTQYF. CDR3 DNA: TGTGCCAGCAGTTTATACGGGGGGGGTCGTACGCAGTATTTT.

The count of this clone is one. The J gene is TRBJ1-5, the V gene TRBV2; D is unresolved. The CDR3 spans 15 residues. Germline loops: CDR1 SNHLY, CDR2 FYNNEI. V was cut by 6 bases and J by 3 bases, with 15 bases left in between. DNA for the CDR3: TGTGCCAGCAGCGCCTCGGGTATTAACAATCAGCCCCAGCATTTT. It specifies CASSASGINNQPQHF.

The V call is TRBV30, the J call TRBJ2-7, with TRBD2 identical over 7 bases. The germline V gene has CDR1 GTSNPN and CDR2 SVGIG (reference sequence). The V segment lost 4 bases and the J segment 6 bases; nucleotides outside the gene matches: 6. This CDR3 is 12 amino acids long. The CDR3 region is CAWTAGAFEQYF. The DNA of the CDR3 is TGTGCCTGGACGGCGGGAGCCTTCGAGCAGTACTTC.

The chain has TRBV13 and TRBJ2-5; 9 bases line up with TRBD2. The CDR3 extends over 18 amino acids. Germline V gene sequence: CDR1 PRHDT, CDR2 FYEKMQ (reference sequence). V gave up 1 base and J gave up 1 base; unmatched junction bases: 10. Written as DNA, the CDR3 is TGTGCCAGCAGCTTAGCCGCGGTAGCGGGGGAGATCCAAGAGACCCAGTACTTC. Translated: CASSLAAVAGEIQETQYF.

This clone appeared a few times. The rearrangement joins TRBV18 to TRBJ2-2; weak D call: TRBD1 (6 bases). The germline V and J ends were trimmed by 4 bases and 6 bases, with 18 bases remaining between them. Germline CDR1 KGHSH, CDR2 LQKENI. The length of the CDR3 is 16 residues. The CDR3 loop reads CASSQLGQRRSGELFF. The CDR3 bases are TGTGCCAGCTCACAGCTCGGACAGAGAAGGTCCGGGGAGCTGTTTTTT.

The V and J genes are TRBV19 and TRBJ2-1; D remains ambiguous. The CDR3 totals 13 residues. CDR1 is LNHDA, CDR2 SQIVND, per germline (reference sequence). With 5 bases removed from V and 0 bases from J, the gap between germline ends came to 5 bases. The CDR3 sequence: CASSASSYNEQFF. The CDR3 nucleotides read TGTGCCAGTAGTGCTAGCTCCTACAATGAGCAGTTCTTC.

V is TRBV10-1 and J is TRBJ2-7; D gene uncertain. Germline V CDR1 and CDR2: WNHNN, SYGVQD (reference sequence). The CDR3 length is 14 residues. V lost 3 bases and J lost 0, with 9 bases in between. The CDR3 bases are TGCGCCAGCAGTGACCCCACTTCCTCCTACGAGCAGTACTTC. Translating gives CASSDPTSSYEQYF.

The chain couples TRBV4-2 to TRBJ1-4; maybe TRBD1 (5 bases). CDR3 length: 21 residues. Germline V lookup: CDR1 LGHNA, CDR2 YNFKEQ. Trimming cost V 1 base and J 0 bases, with 24 bases left between them. CDR3 residues: CASSQVLSGGTVSATNEKLFF. The CDR3 DNA follows: TGTGCCAGCAGCCAAGTTTTATCCGGGGGGACCGTAAGTGCAACTAATGAAAAACTGTTTTTT.

V and J are TRBV7-2 and TRBJ1-1, with 9 bases lining up with TRBD1. This CDR3 contains 15 residues. Germline CDR1 reads SGHTA; CDR2 reads FQGNSA. After removal of 5 bases from V and 10 bases from J, the junction contained 14 bases not matched to a gene. The CDR3 coding sequence is TGTGCCAGCAGCCCCGGGGGGACAGGGTTTTTGTCAGCTTTCTTT. Translating it yields CASSPGGTGFLSAFF.